These 15 T cell receptor beta chains came from one sample sequenced in a study of cytomegalovirus exposure and HLA in healthy donors. 13 Jbeta primers and 60 Vbeta primers were used for the PCR. Method: immunoSEQ multiplex PCR; TCRdb's copy keeps in-frame clones and lacks some. The repertoire holds about 54,000 clones, approximately 82% seen once, with 3% to 3.5% in the top ten. The sample was PBMCs. These receptors all stem from a woman in her late teens or twenties in good health and CMV-seronegative.

CDR3 sequence (DNA): TGTGCCAGCGGTAGTTTGGTGGGGGCTCGTAATTCACCCCTCCACTTT. Protein sequence: CASGSLVGARNSPLHF. The rearrangement links TRBV28 to TRBJ1-6; a possible D gene is TRBD1 (6 bases). CDR3 length equals 16 residues. V was trimmed by 8 bases and J by 6 bases, leaving 20 bases between them. Per germline, CDR1 MDHEN and CDR2 SYDVKM.

V is TRBV28 and J is TRBJ2-3, with D perhaps TRBD2 (6 bases). Germline lookup yields CDR1 MDHEN and CDR2 SYDVKM. This CDR3 spans 16 amino acids. V was clipped by 7 bases and J by 3 bases, with 20 bases between them. The CDR3 is CASNRARGFTTDTQYF. The CDR3 DNA is TGTGCCAGCAACCGTGCCCGGGGGTTCACTACAGATACGCAGTATTTT.

The chain links TRBV2 to TRBJ2-7, with 9 bases lining up with TRBD1. Trimming cost V 6 bases and J 0 bases; bases outside gene matches: 6. The CDR3 runs to 15 residues. Germline V CDR1 and CDR2: SNHLY, FYNNEI. The CDR3 DNA is TGTGCCAGCAGACAGGGGGCATGGAGCTCCTACGAGCAGTACTTC. Translation: CASRQGAWSSYEQYF.

The rearrangement joins TRBV28 to TRBJ2-5, with TRBD1 matching 9 bases. With 8 bases clipped from V and 5 bases from J, the junction kept 18 bases outside the gene matches. This CDR3 comprises 17 residues. Germline lookup yields CDR1 MDHEN and CDR2 SYDVKM. The CDR3 nucleotides are TGTGCCAGCCAGCTGGGGGGACAGGGACAAAGGCGGGAGACCCAGTACTTC. Its protein is CASQLGGQGQRRETQYF.

This sequence joins TRBV6-5 and TRBJ1-1; D unresolved. Trimming removed 8 bases at V and 0 bases at J, with 10 bases between. This CDR3 contains 13 residues. In germline, CDR1 is MNHEY, CDR2 SVGAGI. CDR3 nucleotide sequence: TGTGCCAGCCGAGCAGGTGTGAACACTGAAGCTTTCTTT. Amino acids: CASRAGVNTEAFF.

The J gene is TRBJ1-5, the V gene TRBV7-8, with 8 bases lining up with TRBD1. J gave up 7 bases and V 5 bases, and 13 bases lay outside the gene matches. The CDR3 is 16 amino acids. Germline values: CDR1 SGHVS, CDR2 FQNEAQ. The CDR3 DNA sequence: TGTGCCAGCAGCCCTAGTTCGGACAGGGTGTACCAGCCCCAGCATTTT. As protein: CASSPSSDRVYQPQHF.

The sample holds a few counts of this clone. This sequence joins TRBV28 and TRBJ2-1; D uncertain. The V gene lost 3 bases and the J gene lost 0 bases, with 12 bases spanning the gap. The CDR3 covers 16 residues. CDR1 and CDR2 from the germline V gene are MDHEN and SYDVKM. This CDR3 reads CASSFIPSSSYNEQFF. For the CDR3, the DNA is TGTGCCAGCAGTTTCATTCCCTCTAGCTCCTACAATGAGCAGTTCTTC.

This clone is a singleton in its sample. The chain carries TRBV14 and TRBJ2-3, with 11 bases matching TRBD1. Unmatched junction bases numbered 3, after V lost 4 bases and J lost 15 bases. Germline-derived CDR1 and CDR2 are SGHDN and FVKESK. This CDR3 is built from 11 residues. DNA of the CDR3: TGTGCCAGCAGCCGGGACAGGGGGGTATATTTT. It is translated as CASSRDRGVYF.

The CDR3: CATSREGLVKFF. The CDR3 DNA follows: TGTGCCACCAGCAGAGAGGGACTAGTTAAGTTCTTC. The chain carries TRBV15 and TRBJ2-1; 8 nucleotides agree with TRBD2. This CDR3 is built from 12 residues. V shed 0 bases and J 14 bases; nucleotides not matched to a gene: 3. Germline lookup yields CDR1 LNHNV and CDR2 YYDKDF (reference sequence). The full variable domain, its missing parts supplied by reference TRBV15 and TRBJ2-1, is DAMVIQNPRYQVTQFGKPVTLSCSQTLNHNVMYWYQQKSSQAPKLLFHYYDKDFNNEADTPDNFQSRRPNTSFCFLDIRSPGLGDTAMYLCATSREGLVKFFGPGTRLTVL.

This clone was seen more than once but under ten times. The chain carries TRBV18 and TRBJ2-2; tentatively, D is TRBD1 (5 bases). The ends were cut back, 2 bases at V and 3 bases at J, with 7 bases in the middle. The CDR3 is 14 amino acids. Germline CDR1 reads KGHSH; CDR2 reads LQKENI. CDR3 sequence (DNA): TGTGCCAGCTCACCAGGCAGGGACACCGGGGAGCTGTTTTTT. This gives the protein CASSPGRDTGELFF.

The genes are TRBV9 and TRBJ2-3, with unresolved D. Germline lookup yields CDR1 SGDLS and CDR2 YYNGEE. Trimming stripped 5 bases from V and 1 base from J, with 8 bases between. This CDR3 region has 13 residues. CDR3 loop: CASSALGTDTQYF. The CDR3 nucleotides read TGTGCCAGCAGTGCGCTAGGCACAGATACGCAGTATTTT.

The V call is TRBV25-1, the J call TRBJ2-1; TRBD2 aligns across 10 bases. The CDR3 has 16 amino acids. CDR1 MGHDK and CDR2 SYGVNS come from the germline V gene. V lost 4 bases, J lost 2 bases, and 5 bases stayed unmatched. This CDR3 reads CASSGVAGGPYNEQFF. CDR3 bases: TGTGCCAGCAGTGGAGTAGCGGGAGGACCCTACAATGAGCAGTTCTTC.

By share, this clone ranks as medium-sized. Other DNA sequences in the sample encode the same CDR3. The genes are TRBV6-1 and TRBJ1-5; D is unresolved. CDR1 MNHNS and CDR2 SASEGT come from the germline V gene. V was pared by 2 bases and J by 0 bases, with 8 bases between. The CDR3 covers 15 residues. This CDR3 is CASSEPGISNQPQHF. In nucleotides, the CDR3 is TGTGCCAGCAGTGAACCGGGGATTAGCAATCAGCCCCAGCATTTT.

This chain links TRBV14 with TRBJ2-1, with a weak D call TRBD1 (6 bases). The germline V gene has CDR1 SGHDN and CDR2 FVKESK. This CDR3 has 13 amino acids. V was pared by 3 bases and J by 6 bases, with 9 bases between. CDR3 sequence: CASSQTGANEQFF. CDR3 nucleotides: TGTGCCAGCAGCCAGACAGGTGCCAATGAGCAGTTCTTC.

This chain connects TRBV2 to TRBJ2-4; D is unresolved. Germline loops: CDR1 SNHLY, CDR2 FYNNEI. This CDR3 comprises 16 residues. The V end was cut by 6 bases, the J end by 0 bases, with 15 bases between. In DNA form, the CDR3 reads TGTGCCAGCAGCATATTACCTGTACAAGCCAAAAACATTCAGTACTTC. As protein: CASSILPVQAKNIQYF.